There are a few counts of the clone carrying this T cell receptor beta chain. The antigen is undetermined. The library targeted TCRbeta and was prepared with unique molecular identifiers. TCRdb reprocessed the PCR reads with MiXCR, giving one entry per CDR3 protein. This table has about 510,000 distinct CDR3 sequences, 10% to 12% appearing once. These data originate in a study of T-cell reconstitution after alpha-beta-depleted transplantation in children. Study-level results: Reportedly, alpha-beta T cells present about two months post-transplant originated from several hundred expanded clones of graft origin. In some patients, recipient T cells and intrathymic progenitors surviving conditioning explained high day-60 diversity. From newly produced T cells came most of the T-cell counts and diversity one year after transplant.

The V end lost 3 bases, the J end lost 7 bases, and 15 bases lay between the germline ends. There are 15 residues in the CDR3. The genes are TRBV12-3 or TRBV12-4 and TRBJ1-4, with unresolved D. The sequencing here drew on PBMCs, mostly from graft donor cells, taken 180 days after TCRalphabeta/CD19-depleted stem cell transplant. The receptor was isolated from a female patient aged 2 to 10 who had a stem cell transplant for aplastic anemia, so the T cells may come from the graft donor. The CDR3 loop is CASSFGGRTREKLFF. In DNA form, the CDR3 reads TGTGCCAGCAGTTTTGGTGGCAGGACGCGTGAAAAACTGTTTTTT.